The 9 T cell receptor beta chains reported below all come from one sample, sequenced in a study of control samples from healthy donors and cancer patients. Sequenced by immunoSEQ multiplex PCR; TCRdb stores in-frame clones only, minus some. This table holds under 70,000 clones, approximately 86% found once. Specimen: PBMCs. Receptors were obtained from a man in his sixties with head and neck cancer.

This clone was counted a single time. This rearrangement joins TRBV28 to TRBJ1-1; maybe TRBD1 (6 bases). This CDR3 spans 14 amino acids. From germline, CDR1 is MDHEN and CDR2 SYDVKM. Trimming removed 7 bases from V and 4 bases from J, with 16 bases in between. CDR3: CASNPPGAITEAFF. Here the CDR3 DNA reads TGTGCCAGCAATCCCCCAGGGGCGATCACTGAAGCTTTCTTT.

The chain combines TRBV4-2 with TRBJ2-1, with D perhaps matching TRBD2 (6 bases). The CDR3 consists of 17 residues. Trimming took 4 bases from V and 4 from J, leaving 20 bases between them. Germline V gene lookup returns CDR1 LGHNA and CDR2 YNFKEQ. DNA of the CDR3: TGTGCCAGCAGCCCCCGCGGGGAGTCATACACATACAATGAGCAGTTCTTC. Encoded protein: CASSPRGESYTYNEQFF.

V and J are TRBV29-1 and TRBJ1-5, with a tentative D call TRBD1 (6 bases). Trimming removed 6 bases at V and 1 base at J, with 13 bases between. There are 14 residues in the CDR3. CDR1 is SQVTM, CDR2 ANQGSEA, per germline. This CDR3 is CSVSQGMSNQPQHF. The CDR3 DNA reads as TGCAGCGTCTCGCAGGGGATGAGCAATCAGCCCCAGCATTTT. Combining the CDR3 with reference TRBV29-1 and TRBJ1-5 gives the whole variable domain SAVISQKPSRDICQRGTSLTIQCQVDSQVTMMFWYRQQPGQSLTLIATANQGSEATYESGFVIDKFPISRPNLTFSTLTVSNMSPEDSSIYLCSVSQGMSNQPQHFGDGTRLSIL.

The CDR3 here is CASSLSTGGSYTF. The CDR3, as DNA: TGTGCCAGCAGCTTGTCGACAGGGGGCAGCTACACCTTC. The chain recombines TRBV5-4 with TRBJ1-2, with 10 bases that match TRBD1. The CDR3 has 13 amino acids. Germline assignment: CDR1 SGHNT and CDR2 YYREEE (reference sequence). J lost 9 bases, V lost 1 base, and 3 bases had no gene match.

The CDR3, as DNA: TGTGCCAGCCCGCAGGACAGGGGCACTGAAGCTTTCTTT. Protein: CASPQDRGTEAFF. J is TRBJ1-1 and V is TRBV2; TRBD1 matches 9 bases. The CDR3 covers 13 residues. V was clipped by 8 bases and J by 4 bases; unmatched bases: 5. CDR1 SNHLY and CDR2 FYNNEI come from the germline V gene.

CDR3 in amino acids: CASSTISRGIKSGANVLTF. Written as DNA, the CDR3 is TGTGCCAGCAGCACCATTAGTAGGGGTATCAAATCTGGGGCCAACGTCCTGACTTTC. The V call is TRBV6-2 or TRBV6-3, the J call TRBJ2-6, with D tentatively TRBD1 (5 bases). V was clipped by 6 bases and J by 1 base, with 22 bases between them. Germline V gene lookup returns CDR1 MNHEY and CDR2 SVGEGT. This CDR3 contains 19 residues.

The rearrangement joins TRBV6-6 to TRBJ2-2; perhaps TRBD1 as D (6 bases). V was shortened by 5 bases and J by 5 bases, with 18 bases between the two germline ends. Germline-derived CDR1 and CDR2 are MNHNY and SVGAGI (reference sequence). The CDR3 is 16 amino acids. The CDR3 DNA sequence: TGTGCCAGCAGTAACACCGGGACACGGACGACCGGGGAGCTGTTTTTT. The encoded protein is CASSNTGTRTTGELFF.

Only one count was recorded for this clone. The genes are TRBV6-5 and TRBJ2-1; TRBD1 is a possible D gene (6 bases). Germline V CDR1 and CDR2: MNHEY, SVGAGI. This CDR3 has 14 residues. The ends were cut back, 4 bases at V and 6 bases at J, with 13 bases in the middle. For the CDR3, the DNA is TGTGCCAGCAGTTCCGGCGGACAGCGCAATGAGCAGTTCTTC. This gives the protein CASSSGGQRNEQFF.

The CDR3 DNA sequence: TGCGCCAGCAGCTTGACAGGGATGACCGGGGAGCTGTTTTTT. Its translation: CASSLTGMTGELFF. The V call is TRBV5-1, the J call TRBJ2-2, with D possibly TRBD1 on 6 matching bases. The CDR3 runs to 14 residues. V was pared by 1 base and J by 5 bases, with 9 bases between. The germline V gene encodes CDR1 SGHRS and CDR2 YFSETQ. The whole variable domain, filled in from reference TRBV5-1 and TRBJ2-2, reads KAGVTQTPRYLIKTRGQQVTLSCSPISGHRSVSWYQQTPGQGLQFLFEYFSETQRNKGNFPGRFSGRQFSNSRSEMNVSTLELGDSALYLCASSLTGMTGELFFGEGSRLTVL.